These 23 T cell receptor beta chains were sequenced from one sample in a study of blood T cells in healthy people across ages. Alongside a J-beta primer mix, a sample-barcoded 5' primer served in a second PCR lasting roughly 7 to 12 cycles. TCRdb re-called the 5' RACE reads through MiXCR, storing one row per CDR3 protein. This table holds 800,000 to 950,000 distinct CDR3 sequences, 48% found once. Sequenced material: blood. These TCRs come from a man younger than 45 in good health.

This clonotype was picked up many times. The chain couples TRBV12-3 or TRBV12-4 to TRBJ2-4, with D perhaps TRBD1 (6 bases). The CDR3 is 12 residues long. Trimming left V 6 bases short and J 7 bases short, with 10 bases between. CDR3 sequence reads: CASSPTGNIQYF. CDR3 in DNA: TGTGCCAGCAGCCCCACAGGGAACATTCAGTACTTC.

For the CDR3, the DNA is TGTGCCAGCACCTTCCGCGTTGAAACAGGGGGCCCAGATACGCAGTATTTT. Translation gives CASTFRVETGGPDTQYF. The V and J genes are TRBV27 and TRBJ2-3, with TRBD1 identical over 9 bases. V shed 7 bases, J shed 4 bases, and the junction held 15 bases outside the gene matches. The CDR3 length is 17 residues. Germline lookup yields CDR1 MNHEY and CDR2 SMNVEV (reference sequence).

The chain has TRBV6-1 and TRBJ2-4; 9 bases agree with TRBD1. The better agreement between TRBJ2-7 and the DNA end casts doubt on the J call. The CDR3 is made up of 15 amino acids. Germline CDR1 MNHNS, CDR2 SASEGT. The CDR3 here is CASSEEGTGIDEQYF. The CDR3 DNA sequence: TGTGCCAGCAGTGAAGAGGGGACAGGGATCGACGAGCAGTACTTC.

There are a few counts of this clonotype. The chain employs TRBV29-1 and TRBJ2-6; 7 bases align to TRBD1. V was clipped by 6 bases and J by 4 bases; unmatched bases: 15. The CDR3 is made up of 17 amino acids. Germline V gene lookup returns CDR1 SQVTM and CDR2 ANQGSEA. CDR3 residues: CSVDVGTVRSGANVLTF. In nucleotides, the CDR3 is TGCAGCGTCGACGTCGGGACAGTAAGGTCCGGGGCCAACGTCCTGACTTTC.

This clonotype was counted between two and nine times. V is TRBV6-2 or TRBV6-3 and J is TRBJ2-3; D perhaps matches TRBD1 (6 bases). Germline assignment: CDR1 MNHEY and CDR2 SVGEGT. There are 15 residues in the CDR3. The V gene lost 7 bases and the J gene lost 3 bases, with 17 bases spanning the gap. CDR3 residues: CASMTAGQRTDTQYF. Written as DNA, the CDR3 is TGTGCCAGCATGACCGCCGGACAGCGTACAGATACGCAGTATTTT.

This clonotype was counted a single time. The chain combines TRBV18 with TRBJ1-1, with D unclear. V was trimmed by 6 bases and J by 1 base, leaving 12 bases between them. The CDR3 runs to 14 residues. CDR1 and CDR2 from the germline V gene are KGHSH and LQKENI. Here the CDR3 DNA reads TGTGCCAGCTCCCCTGATAATAGGAACACTGAAGCTTTCTTT. Amino acids: CASSPDNRNTEAFF.

The chain joins TRBV5-6 to TRBJ2-1; 9 nucleotides align to TRBD2. The junction had 3 bases not matched to a gene; V was cut back by 5 bases and J by 3 bases. Germline CDR1 reads SGHDT; CDR2 reads YYEEEE. The CDR3 covers 14 residues. DNA for the CDR3: TGTGCCAGCAGAAATAGCGGGGGCTACAATGAGCAGTTCTTC. Translating gives CASRNSGGYNEQFF.

The chain recombines TRBV4-1 with TRBJ2-5, with D perhaps matching TRBD2 (5 bases). V was trimmed by 4 bases and J by 2 bases, leaving 11 bases between them. From germline, CDR1 is MGHRA and CDR2 YSYEKL. The CDR3 has 14 amino acids. The CDR3 loop reads CASSRSGKQETQYF. The CDR3 DNA is TGCGCCAGCAGCCGGTCGGGGAAACAAGAGACCCAGTACTTC.

For this clonotype: Germline and junction disagree at one end, which may indicate a read error. The chain couples TRBV6-5 to TRBJ2-1; D might be TRBD1 or TRBD2, each matching 7 bases. This CDR3 has 12 residues. Germline CDR1 and CDR2: MNHEY and SVGAGI. The CDR3 nucleotides are TGTGCCACCAGTCAGGGGGGGAGTGAGCAGTTCTTC. Amino acid sequence: CATSQGGSEQFF.

The chain carries TRBV6-5 and TRBJ1-5, with 11 bases fitting TRBD1. CDR3 length: 16 amino acids. The V gene end was trimmed by 2 bases and the J gene end by 7 bases; junction bases not matched to a gene: 7. Germline V gene lookup returns CDR1 MNHEY and CDR2 SVGAGI. The CDR3 spells CASSYPRTGGRQPQHF. The CDR3 bases are TGTGCCAGCAGTTACCCGCGGACAGGGGGCCGACAGCCCCAGCATTTT.

V usage is TRBV30 and J usage is TRBJ2-1; the D gene is possibly TRBD2 (6 bases). The CDR3 covers 15 residues. Germline V gene sequence: CDR1 GTSNPN, CDR2 SVGIG (reference sequence). V was cut by 2 bases and J by 3 bases, with 14 bases left in between. The CDR3: CAWSLSGRGYNEQFF. The CDR3 DNA reads as TGTGCCTGGAGTCTTAGCGGAAGAGGCTACAATGAGCAGTTCTTC.

There are a few counts of this clonotype. The V and J genes are TRBV3-1 and TRBJ1-6; no definite D call. CDR1 LGHDT and CDR2 YNNKEL come from the germline V gene (reference sequence). The CDR3 is 13 amino acids. V lost 8 bases to trimming and J lost 2 bases, with 7 bases between them. Written as DNA, the CDR3 is TGTGCCAGCCGCCCTACCTATAATTCACCCCTCCACTTT. Protein sequence: CASRPTYNSPLHF.

This clonotype was detected a few times. The CDR3 sequence: CAAAAGSAKNIQYF. CDR3 in DNA: TGTGCCGCGGCGGCGGGTTCCGCCAAAAACATTCAGTACTTC. The chain joins TRBV6-1 to TRBJ2-4; the D gene is possibly TRBD2 (5 bases). Germline V gene lookup returns CDR1 MNHNS and CDR2 SASEGT. V lost 11 bases, J lost 1 base, and 15 bases lay in between. This CDR3 has 14 amino acids.

V usage is TRBV7-2 and J usage is TRBJ2-1; no clear D gene. V gave up 1 base and J gave up 2 bases, with 18 bases separating them. The germline V gene has CDR1 SGHTA and CDR2 FQGNSA. CDR3 length equals 18 residues. CDR3 protein: CASSLDPRAAVTYNEQFF. The CDR3 region has the DNA TGTGCCAGCAGCTTAGACCCCCGGGCTGCGGTTACCTACAATGAGCAGTTCTTC.

The chain recombines TRBV10-3 with TRBJ1-2; a weak D match, TRBD1 (6 bases). The germline gives CDR1 ENHRY, CDR2 SYGVKD. The V and J ends lost 3 bases and 8 bases respectively, with 19 bases between them. The CDR3 has 15 residues. In DNA form, the CDR3 reads TGTGCCATCAGTGAAGTGGGCGCAGGGGCAGACGGCTACACCTTC. It is translated as CAISEVGAGADGYTF.

The chain carries TRBV6-2 or TRBV6-3 and TRBJ2-1; TRBD1 matches at 7 bases. The CDR3 is made up of 13 amino acids. Germline trimming cut 0 bases from V and 13 bases from J; bases unmatched to any gene: 6. CDR1 is MNHEY and CDR2 is SVGEGT in the germline V gene. CDR3 DNA sequence: TGTGCCAGCAGTTACTCGAGACAGGGTGAACAGTTCTTC. It is translated as CASSYSRQGEQFF.

The CDR3 protein is CASSLRGLGNTEAFF. The DNA of the CDR3 is TGTGCCAGCAGCCTCAGAGGTCTGGGGAACACTGAAGCTTTCTTT. The V gene is TRBV7-2, the J gene TRBJ1-1; D is unresolved. V shed 5 bases and J shed 1 base, with 14 bases lying between them. Germline V CDR1 and CDR2: SGHTA, FQGNSA. The CDR3 has 15 amino acids.

This clonotype has a handful of counts. This rearrangement joins TRBV12-3 or TRBV12-4 to TRBJ1-5, with TRBD1 identical over 8 bases. This CDR3 region has 15 residues. Trimming took 1 base from V and 6 from J; bases not matched to a gene: 5. The CDR3 spells CASSLVGQAVQPQHF. The CDR3 DNA reads as TGTGCCAGCAGTTTAGTGGGACAGGCAGTTCAGCCCCAGCATTTT.

V usage is TRBV4-2 and J usage is TRBJ2-5; D is perhaps TRBD1 (6 bases). The V gene's germline CDR1 is LGHNA and CDR2 YNFKEQ. V was trimmed by 4 bases and J by 4 bases, leaving 10 bases between them. The CDR3 totals 13 residues. CDR3 in DNA: TGTGCCAGCAGCCGTCCCAGGGGAGAGACCCAGTACTTC. Translating gives CASSRPRGETQYF.

This clonotype was detected a few times. CDR3 nucleotide sequence: TGTGCCAGCAACCTAGCGATGTCTGGGGCCAACGTCCTGACTTTC. It specifies CASNLAMSGANVLTF. The chain has TRBV12-3 or TRBV12-4 and TRBJ2-6; possibly TRBD2 for D (6 bases). The CDR3 spans 15 residues. Trimming left V 7 bases short and J 1 base short, with 11 bases between.

This rearrangement joins TRBV27 to TRBJ2-7; 7 bases are shared with TRBD1. The CDR3 covers 15 residues. Germline assignment: CDR1 MNHEY and CDR2 SMNVEV (reference sequence). Germline trimming cut 8 bases from V and 3 bases from J; bases unmatched to any gene: 13. The chain's CDR3 is CASAETGISLYEQYF. CDR3 DNA sequence: TGTGCCAGCGCAGAGACAGGGATTTCACTCTACGAGCAGTACTTC.

This clonotype was seen just once. The chain couples TRBV9 to TRBJ2-3, with D possibly matching TRBD2 (6 bases). Between the trimmed V and J ends, which lost 0 bases and 2 bases, there was a span of 10 bases. Per germline, CDR1 SGDLS and CDR2 YYNGEE. The CDR3 is 15 amino acids. The CDR3 DNA sequence: TGTGCCAGCAGCGTAGCTGGCGGGGACACAGATACGCAGTATTTT. Protein: CASSVAGGDTDTQYF.

The chain is built from TRBV28 and TRBJ1-2; TRBD1 matches at 9 bases. Germline V lookup: CDR1 MDHEN, CDR2 SYDVKM. V was pared by 4 bases and J by 2 bases, with 5 bases of the junction left unmatched. The CDR3 is 15 amino acids. CDR3 sequence (DNA): TGTGCCAGCAGTTCCTCGACAGGGGGGAACTATGGCTACACCTTC. This translates into CASSSSTGGNYGYTF.